Listed below are T cell receptor beta chains from one sample, sequenced in a study of cytotoxic CD8 clonotypes in ibrutinib-treated CLL. The method was immunoSEQ multiplex PCR; TCRdb's version includes in-frame clones alone and lacks a portion of them. The sample has approximately 190,000 clones, roughly 73% seen once. The input for sequencing was PBMCs, taken after 12 months of ibrutinib treatment. The receptor set was obtained from a human donor with chronic lymphocytic leukemia. Each CDR3 is given with its conserved first and last residue. A D gene is named only where the DNA matches it firmly. Clone size is given for some rows only: seen once, a few or many times, or a class if the clone is expanded.

j_call	clone_size	v_call	d_call	cdr3_nt	cdr3_aa
TRBJ2-5	few	TRBV5-4	NA	TGTGCCAGCAGCTTGGGGGCGCAGACCCAGTACTTC	CASSLGAQTQYF
TRBJ1-3	NA	TRBV7-6	NA	TGTGCCAGCAGCTTAGCCCGTCCGGGACACTCTGGAAACACCATATATTTT	CASSLARPGHSGNTIYF
TRBJ2-7	NA	TRBV5-1	NA	TGCGCCAGCAGCCTAACCTGGACGGAGTTATCCTACGAGCAGTACTTC	CASSLTWTELSYEQYF
TRBJ1-3	NA	TRBV28	NA	TGTGCCAGCAGTACCCCGGCCACTGGAAACACCATATATTTT	CASSTPATGNTIYF
TRBJ1-3	few	TRBV9	NA	TGTGCCAGCAGCGTAGTGGGGGCGACTGGAAACACCATATATTTT	CASSVVGATGNTIYF
TRBJ2-4	few	TRBV11-2	NA	TGTGCCAGCAGCTCCGGACAGATTCTAGCCAAAAACATTCAGTACTTC	CASSSGQILAKNIQYF
TRBJ2-1	NA	TRBV5-1	TRBD2	TGCGCCAGCAGCTTGGTGACTAGCGGGTCCTACAATGAGCAGTTCTTC	CASSLVTSGSYNEQFF
TRBJ1-5	NA	TRBV6-1	TRBD1	TGTGCCAGCAGCCCGGGACAGGGAATGGGTCAGCCCCAGCATTTT	CASSPGQGMGQPQHF
TRBJ2-1	NA	TRBV2	TRBD2	TGTGCCAGCAGTATAGCGGGAGTCAGCTCCTACAATGAGCAGTTCTTC	CASSIAGVSSYNEQFF
TRBJ1-1	NA	TRBV4-1	TRBD1	TGCGCCAGCAGCCCGACAGGGGGTGTTCTCACTGAAGCTTTCTTT	CASSPTGGVLTEAFF
TRBJ2-3	NA	TRBV6-4	NA	TGTGCCAGCAGTCCGATGGGGCCTCCCAGCACAGATACGCAGTATTTT	CASSPMGPPSTDTQYF
TRBJ2-3	NA	TRBV2	NA	TGTGCCAGCAGTGAACAGGGCCTGGGTGGGGATACGCAGTATTTT	CASSEQGLGGDTQYF
TRBJ2-7	NA	TRBV6-1	NA	TGTGCCAGCAGTCCGACGGGTAGCTCCTACGAGCAGTACTTC	CASSPTGSSYEQYF
TRBJ2-7	NA	TRBV6-1	NA	TGTGCCACCAGGCGCGGACAGCTCTCCTACGAGCAGTACTTC	CATRRGQLSYEQYF
TRBJ1-5	NA	TRBV10-3	TRBD1	TGTGCCATCAGTGACTCCCACCGACAGGGCGGCAATCAGCCCCAGCATTTT	CAISDSHRQGGNQPQHF
TRBJ1-2	few	TRBV4-2	TRBD1	TGTGCCAGCAGCCAGGGACAGGACTATGGCTACACCTTC	CASSQGQDYGYTF
TRBJ2-3	once	TRBV19	NA	TGTGCCAGTAGTCCTACTAGTACCCTCCGAGGTACGCAGTATTTT	CASSPTSTLRGTQYF
TRBJ2-1	few	TRBV19	NA	TGTGCCAGTAGTCGTTACAATGAGCAGTTCTTC	CASSRYNEQFF
TRBJ1-4	NA	TRBV7-9	NA	TGTGCCAGCAGCTCCAACAGGGCTACTAATGAAAAACTGTTTTTT	CASSSNRATNEKLFF
TRBJ2-7	NA	TRBV27	TRBD2	TGTGCCAGCAGTTCACGACTAGCGGCCTACGAGCAGTACTTC	CASSSRLAAYEQYF
TRBJ2-1	NA	TRBV9	NA	TGTGCCAGCAGCGTAGTCTCCCAAAATGAGCAGTTCTTC	CASSVVSQNEQFF
TRBJ1-3	NA	TRBV5-6	NA	TGTGCCAGCAGCCCCCCCAGTGGAAACACCATATATTTT	CASSPPSGNTIYF
TRBJ2-3	NA	TRBV5-6	NA	TGTGCCAGCAGCCTGGGGGATACGCAGTATTTT	CASSLGDTQYF
TRBJ2-3	once	TRBV18	NA	TGTGCCAGCTCACCACTGGCGCATATCCGGACAGATACGCAGTATTTT	CASSPLAHIRTDTQYF
TRBJ1-1	NA	TRBV18	NA	TGTGCCAGCTCACCACCGTCGACAGTCCGCGAAGCTTTCTTT	CASSPPSTVREAFF
TRBJ2-7	NA	TRBV4-1	TRBD1	TGCGCCAGCAGCCGGTCGACAGGGGACGACGAGCAGTACTTC	CASSRSTGDDEQYF
TRBJ2-7	NA	TRBV4-1	TRBD1	TGCGCCAGCAGCCTGGGGACAGGGGGCGTCCCCTACGAGCAGTACTTC	CASSLGTGGVPYEQYF
TRBJ2-3	NA	TRBV2	NA	TGTGCCAGCAGTGGTGAAGGGCCAAGCACAGATACGCAGTATTTT	CASSGEGPSTDTQYF
TRBJ1-2	NA	TRBV7-8	NA	TGTGCCAGCAGCTTAGGGGGAGCTAACTATGGCTACACCTTC	CASSLGGANYGYTF
TRBJ2-7	NA	TRBV28	TRBD1	TGTGCCAGCACCCCGGGACAGGGGATTAGCTCCTACGAGCAGTACTTC	CASTPGQGISSYEQYF
TRBJ2-5	NA	TRBV18	TRBD1	TGTGCCAGCTCACCCCGGGACAGCCAAGAGACCCAGTACTTC	CASSPRDSQETQYF
TRBJ1-4	NA	TRBV25-1	NA	TGTGCCAGCAGTGGGGGGGCTGGGGGCTCAACTAATGAAAAACTGTTTTTT	CASSGGAGGSTNEKLFF
TRBJ2-1	NA	TRBV9	NA	TGTGCCAGCAGCGAGGAAAGTCCCCTCAGCTCCTACAATGAGCAGTTCTTC	CASSEESPLSSYNEQFF
TRBJ1-2	few	TRBV2	NA	TGTGCCAGCAGTGGTCTCGGGGGATTGTATGGCTACACCTTC	CASSGLGGLYGYTF
TRBJ2-3	NA	TRBV5-1	NA	TGCGCCAGCAGCTCAGACGTGGCAAATACGCAGTATTTT	CASSSDVANTQYF
TRBJ2-2	few	TRBV28	TRBD2	TGTGCCAGCAGTCCCGCTAGCGGGAGGGTAACCACCGGGGAGCTGTTTTTT	CASSPASGRVTTGELFF
TRBJ2-7	NA	TRBV13	NA	TGTGCCAGCACCAAGCGGCTGGGGGTAAGAGGGACCTACGAGCAGTACTTC	CASTKRLGVRGTYEQYF
TRBJ2-1	NA	TRBV6-5	NA	TGTGCCAGCAGTCTTCGGGACCGCTCCTACAATGAGCAGTTCTTC	CASSLRDRSYNEQFF
TRBJ1-2	few	TRBV28	NA	TGTGCCAGCCGGTCAGGAGGGGACTATGGCTACACCTTC	CASRSGGDYGYTF
TRBJ1-5	NA	TRBV10-3	NA	TGTGCCATCAGTGAGTCGTTCGTAATGGGGGACAATCAGCCCCAGCATTTT	CAISESFVMGDNQPQHF
TRBJ2-2	NA	TRBV5-8	NA	TGTGCCAGCGGGATACCGAACACCGGGGAGCTGTTTTTT	CASGIPNTGELFF
TRBJ1-5	NA	TRBV5-8	NA	TGTGCCAGCAATCAGGTTACTGAACAGCCCCAGCATTTT	CASNQVTEQPQHF
TRBJ2-5	NA	TRBV5-1	NA	TGCGCCAGCAGCTTCGGGACTGGGGGGGAGACCCAGTACTTC	CASSFGTGGETQYF